This TCR beta chain was sequenced in a study of blood T cell repertoires in COVID-19. Germline lookup yields CDR1 SNHLY and CDR2 FYNNEI. The CDR3 runs 14 residues. Germline trimming cut 5 bases from V and 7 bases from J; bases unmatched to any gene: 3. Profiling relied on immunoSEQ multiplex PCR, and the TCRdb table lists in-frame clones only, not all of them. The sample lists tens of thousands of clones; approximately 84% were seen once. The V and J genes are TRBV2 and TRBJ1-6, with 9 bases matching TRBD1. Sequencing used peripheral blood. This TCR was sampled from a man in his sixties with acute or convalescent COVID-19. The CDR3 protein is CASSLGTGNSPLHF. CDR3 nucleotide sequence: TGTGCCAGCAGTTTAGGGACAGGGAATTCACCCCTCCACTTT.